The T cell receptor (beta chain) described here comes from a study of post-analysis software for immune sequencing data (dated by TCRdb to about 2015). The study in broad terms: Relapsing-remitting, secondary progressive and progressive-relapsing multiple sclerosis were recorded as disease courses, and subtype annotation was lacking for some patients. The patient repertoires were set against 11 previously published healthy control repertoires from donors whose ages ranged from roughly 6 to 26 years. A subset of samples was prepared in parallel using single-end sample barcoding, then pooled and co-amplified after Illumina adapter ligation. General study outcomes and caveats: Compared with controls, multiple sclerosis patients had significantly lower normalized Chao1 diversity, a finding suggesting substantial peripheral T-cell clonal expansion. The control group was slightly older than the multiple sclerosis patient group. Direct clustering with F measure showed strong co-clustering of samples prepared in the same batch, prompting a batch-effect correction. Patients showed significantly higher frequencies than controls for about 5 TRBV segments, among them TRBV5-6, TRBV5-1 and TRBV20-1.

Only one count was recorded for this clonotype. Its antigen is still unknown. No qualities accompany the bases; no much larger clone lies one base away. Libraries came from PCR. The instrument given in TCRdb is Illumina HiSeq 2500. To reduce PCR and sequencing biases, unique molecular identifiers were incorporated into the TCR beta cDNA libraries. Approximately 500,000 cDNA molecules were obtained per 1 to 10 million input T cells, so each molecule approximated one T cell. The same protocol used for the earlier healthy control dataset was applied to prepare and sequence the patient libraries. Samples belonging to the same batch were prepared together, multiplexed and sequenced on a shared HiSeq lane. The authors' analysis ran thus. Raw barcoded reads were processed with MIGEC, and single-read molecular identifier groups were discarded before consensus assembly and CDR3 extraction. Clonotype tables were post-analysed with VDJtools, and diversity was normalized by down-sampling all datasets to the smallest sample size. Repertoire overlap clustering matched CDR3 amino acid but not nucleotide sequences to correct batch-related cross-sample contamination. TCRdb ran its own pipeline on the public reads, namely fastp trimming at Q25 and MiXCR clone calling, and kept in-frame beta chains. Each record represents a unique CDR3 protein, reported with the most common genes and DNA among its rows. TCRdb, rather than the study authors, made the V and J calls. Across this sample there are more than 500,000 distinct CDR3 sequences, with 30% to 40% seen only once. The biggest ten clones account for less than 6% of the sample.

Between the V and J ends, shortened by 1 base and 3 bases respectively, the junction contains 7 bases. CDR1 and CDR2, per the germline V gene (reference sequence), are DFQATT and SNEGSKA. Measured from the cysteine to the phenylalanine, the CDR3 is 13 residues long. Solely the CDR3 DNA is kept, with 39 bases framed from the first base. TCR beta repertoires were profiled from peripheral blood of over 10 young patients with multiple sclerosis to demonstrate the VDJtools post-analysis software. The multiple sclerosis patients were children and adolescents ranging in age from 6 to 15 years. The receptor chain draws on TRBV20-1 and TRBJ1-5; no D gene is confidently identified. The sample comprised blood. The source is a girl aged 2-17 years with multiple sclerosis. In nucleotides, the sequence is TGCAGTGCTAGAGGGATGGACAATCAGCCCCAGCATTTT. The encoded protein is CSARGMDNQPQHF.